This passage covers 14 T cell receptor beta chains from one sample sequenced in a study of T-cell memory formation after mild COVID-19. One entry per CDR3 protein results from TCRdb running MiXCR on the 5' RACE reads. The sample records roughly 450,000 distinct CDR3 sequences, roughly 18% being singletons. The sample was PBMCs or a T cell subset sorted from them (not recorded which). The receptors shown here come from an adult woman who had mild COVID-19 (a few samples of this study predate the infection). Cell type and time point are not known.

The genes are TRBV24-1 and TRBJ1-1, with 9 positions matching TRBD1. Germline V gives CDR1 KGHDR, CDR2 SFDVKD. This CDR3 is 17 amino acids long. J was trimmed by 0 bases and V by 5 bases; bases with no gene match: 9. The CDR3, as DNA: TGTGCCACCAGTGGGGGGGTGGGACAGGGCCTGAACACTGAAGCTTTCTTT. Translation gives CATSGGVGQGLNTEAFF.

The CDR3 sequence: CASRNGGTSGRGETQYF. DNA for the CDR3: TGTGCCAGCAGAAATGGGGGGACTAGCGGGAGGGGAGAGACCCAGTACTTC. The chain carries TRBV7-2 and TRBJ2-5, with TRBD2 matching 16 bases. This CDR3 spans 17 amino acids. Trimming at V came to 6 bases and at J to 4 bases, leaving 8 bases not matched to a gene. Germline V gives CDR1 SGHTA, CDR2 FQGNSA.

In its sample, this clonotype was seen many times. V and J are TRBV7-9 and TRBJ2-1; unclear D gene. The CDR3 has 13 amino acids. Trimming took off 6 bases at V and 5 bases at J, with 11 bases between the two ends. CDR1 SEHNR and CDR2 FQNEAQ come from the germline V gene (reference sequence). The CDR3: CASSPTSNNEQFF. The DNA for the CDR3 is TGTGCCAGCAGTCCTACTTCCAACAATGAGCAGTTCTTC. Full variable domain (rest looked up from reference TRBV7-9 and TRBJ2-1): DTGVSQNPRHKITKRGQNVTFRCDPISEHNRLYWYRQTLGQGPEFLTYFQNEAQLEKSRLLSDRFSAERPKGSFSTLEIQRTEQGDSAMYLCASSPTSNNEQFFGPGTRLTVL.

This clonotype was recorded once. The chain recombines TRBV4-3 with TRBJ2-5; D gene uncertain. The germline CDR1 and CDR2 sequences are LGHNA and YSLEER. Trimming took 4 bases from V and 2 from J, leaving 8 bases between them. The CDR3 contains 13 residues. The CDR3 DNA reads TGCGCCAGCAGCCCACAAGTACAAGAGACCCAGTACTTC. Amino acids: CASSPQVQETQYF.

The chain recombines TRBV9 with TRBJ2-7; 8 nucleotides match TRBD1. CDR3 length: 15 residues. V was pared by 4 bases and J by 3 bases, with 9 bases of the junction left unmatched. Germline V gives CDR1 SGDLS, CDR2 YYNGEE. DNA of the CDR3: TGTGCCAGCAGCTTGACAGGGGCTGGGGTCTACGAGCAGTACTTC. It yields the protein CASSLTGAGVYEQYF.

This chain connects TRBV6-6 to TRBJ1-1; TRBD1 aligns across 7 bases. CDR1 is MNHNY, CDR2 SVGAGI, per germline (reference sequence). The CDR3 has 12 residues. V trimming: 4 bases; J trimming: 7 bases; junction bases outside the gene matches: 3. The CDR3 DNA reads as TGTGCCAGCAGTTCTTGGGACAGTGAAGCTTTCTTT. This encodes CASSSWDSEAFF.

The chain joins TRBV4-1 to TRBJ1-2; a weak D match, TRBD1 (5 bases). Trimming shortened V by 0 bases and J by 8 bases, and 7 bases separated the two germline ends. Germline loops: CDR1 MGHRA, CDR2 YSYEKL. This CDR3 region has 12 residues. The CDR3 bases are TGCGCCAGCAGCCAAGATGCAGGGGGCTACACCTTC. Translated: CASSQDAGGYTF.

V gene TRBV27 combines with J gene TRBJ1-2; D unresolved. The CDR3 spans 15 residues. The V gene's germline CDR1 is MNHEY and CDR2 SMNVEV (reference sequence). Trimming removed 5 bases at V and 7 bases at J, with 20 bases between. The CDR3 here is CASSALVEPLGGYTF. CDR3 DNA sequence: TGTGCCAGCAGTGCCCTAGTGGAGCCTTTGGGTGGCTACACCTTC.

The gene calls are TRBV5-5 and TRBJ2-3, with 9 bases identical to TRBD2. CDR3 length equals 16 residues. CDR1 is SGHKS and CDR2 is YYEKEE in the germline V gene (reference sequence). Trimming removed 1 base from V and 5 bases from J; junction bases left unmatched: 8. CDR3 residues: CASSLFSSGAVDTQYF. The DNA for the CDR3 is TGTGCCAGCAGCTTGTTCTCTAGCGGGGCGGTAGATACGCAGTATTTT.

This clonotype showed up just a few times. The V and J genes are TRBV9 and TRBJ2-1; TRBD2 matches 11 bases. This CDR3 contains 16 residues. The germline gives CDR1 SGDLS, CDR2 YYNGEE. The ends lost 3 bases at V and 6 bases at J; junction bases unmatched: 8. CDR3 coding DNA: TGTGCCAGCAGCGGCAGCGGACTAGCGGGCTTCAATGAGCAGTTCTTC. Its protein is CASSGSGLAGFNEQFF.

This clonotype was seen a few times. The chain has TRBV7-6 and TRBJ1-2, with a weak D call TRBD1 (5 bases). This CDR3 has 11 residues. Trimming took 8 bases from V and 6 from J, leaving 10 bases between them. Germline V gene sequence: CDR1 SGHVS, CDR2 FNYEAQ. The CDR3 spells CASGGLDGYTF. The CDR3 bases are TGTGCCAGCGGGGGGTTGGATGGCTACACCTTC.

This clonotype was seen only a few times. The rearrangement joins TRBV18 to TRBJ2-1; 11 bases fit TRBD2. The J segment lost 10 bases and the V segment lost 6 bases, leaving 11 bases of the junction unmatched. The CDR3 covers 15 residues. Germline V gene sequence: CDR1 KGHSH, CDR2 LQKENI. CDR3 amino acids: CASSEGLAAVGEQFF. CDR3 DNA sequence: TGTGCCAGCTCCGAGGGACTAGCGGCGGTGGGGGAGCAGTTCTTC.

The V call is TRBV7-9, the J call TRBJ2-7, with 14 nucleotides matching TRBD2. The V gene's germline CDR1 is SEHNR and CDR2 FQNEAQ (reference sequence). V was pared by 5 bases and J by 6 bases, with 9 bases of the junction left unmatched. This CDR3 spans 16 amino acids. This chain's CDR3 is CASSIPGLAGASEQYF. DNA of the CDR3: TGTGCCAGCAGCATCCCGGGACTAGCGGGAGCTAGCGAGCAGTACTTC.

This clonotype was found a few times. The chain is built from TRBV20-1 and TRBJ1-1; the D is unclear. Per germline, CDR1 DFQATT and CDR2 SNEGSKA (reference sequence). There are 15 residues in the CDR3. Trimming removed 2 bases from V and 1 base from J, with 14 bases in between. CDR3 nucleotides: TGCAGTGCTAGAAAGATCGGCAGGCCGAACACTGAAGCTTTCTTT. This codes for CSARKIGRPNTEAFF.